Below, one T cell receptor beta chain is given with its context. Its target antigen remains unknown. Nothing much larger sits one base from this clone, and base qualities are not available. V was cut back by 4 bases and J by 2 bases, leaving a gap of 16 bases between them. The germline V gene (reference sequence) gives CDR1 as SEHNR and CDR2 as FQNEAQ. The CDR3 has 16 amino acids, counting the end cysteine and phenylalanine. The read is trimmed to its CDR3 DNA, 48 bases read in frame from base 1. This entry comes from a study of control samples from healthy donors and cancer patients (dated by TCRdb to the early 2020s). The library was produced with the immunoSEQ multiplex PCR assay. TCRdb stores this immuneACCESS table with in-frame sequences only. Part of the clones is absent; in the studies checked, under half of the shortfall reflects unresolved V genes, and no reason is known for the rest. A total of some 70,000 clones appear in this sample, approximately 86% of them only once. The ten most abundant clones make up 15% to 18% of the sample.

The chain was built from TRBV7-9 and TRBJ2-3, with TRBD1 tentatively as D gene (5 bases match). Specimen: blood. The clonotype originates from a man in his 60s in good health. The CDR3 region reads CASSYSTAPNTDTQYF. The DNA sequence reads TGTGCCAGCAGCTATTCGACAGCGCCTAACACAGATACGCAGTATTTT.